Following are 15 T cell receptor beta chains from one sample sequenced in a study of identical twins. TCRdb itself ran the 5' RACE reads through MiXCR, one entry per CDR3 protein. The data contain 200,000 to 300,000 distinct CDR3 sequences, approximately 8% of them seen just once; the ten biggest clones take up about 5.8%. The same sample was also used in a study of yellow fever vaccine responses in identical twins.

The sequencing input was CD8+ T cells sorted from blood. These receptors were obtained from a woman under 30 in good health.

In its sample, this clonotype was seen a few times. The V call is TRBV6-1, the J call TRBJ2-1, with 7 bases aligning to TRBD2. J lost 4 bases, V lost 8 bases, and 23 bases had no gene match. The germline V gene encodes CDR1 MNHNS and CDR2 SASEGT. The CDR3 length is 19 residues. CDR3 in DNA: TGTGCCAGCGGGGTTCGGGATCTAATGGGACTATCTTCTTACAATGAGCAGTTCTTC. Translating gives CASGVRDLMGLSSYNEQFF.

The gene calls are TRBV7-6 and TRBJ2-7; TRBD2 might be the D (6 bases). This CDR3 has 13 amino acids. Trimming removed 5 bases at V and 6 bases at J, with 14 bases between. The germline V gene has CDR1 SGHVS and CDR2 FNYEAQ. The CDR3 DNA is TGTGCCAGCAGCCCCGGGACTGCTTCCGAGCAGTACTTC. This translates into CASSPGTASEQYF.

This clonotype was counted ten times or more. V is TRBV12-3 or TRBV12-4 and J is TRBJ2-2; TRBD1 matches 12 bases. This CDR3 contains 15 residues. The ends lost 3 bases at V and 6 bases at J; junction bases unmatched: 2. The CDR3 spells CASSLGTGGSGELFF. For the CDR3, the DNA is TGTGCCAGCAGTTTGGGGACAGGGGGCTCCGGGGAGCTGTTTTTT.

This clonotype showed up many times. The CDR3 nucleotides are TGTGCCAGCAGTGACAGGGGCGACACCGGGGAGCTGTTTTTT. This encodes CASSDRGDTGELFF. The genes are TRBV6-4 and TRBJ2-2, with D possibly matching TRBD1 (5 bases). Trimming took 2 bases from V and 3 from J, leaving 7 bases between them. Germline V gene data show CDR1 as MRHNA and CDR2 as SNTAGT. The CDR3 runs to 14 residues.

V gene TRBV11-3 combines with J gene TRBJ2-7, with TRBD2 identical over 10 bases. The CDR3 length is 16 residues. V shed 1 base and J 6 bases; nucleotides not matched to a gene: 9. Germline V gives CDR1 SGHNT, CDR2 YENEEA. The CDR3 spells CASSLGFLAGAGEQYF. DNA of the CDR3: TGTGCCAGCAGCTTAGGGTTTCTAGCGGGAGCTGGCGAGCAGTACTTC. Filled out from reference TRBV11-3 and TRBJ2-7, the complete variable domain reads EAGVVQSPRYKIIEKKQPVAFWCNPISGHNTLYWYLQNLGQGPELLIRYENEEAVDDSQLPKDRFSAERLKGVDSTLKIQPAELGDSAVYLCASSLGFLAGAGEQYFGPGTRLTVT.

V is TRBV7-9 and J is TRBJ2-1, with 7 bases fitting TRBD1. The V gene's germline CDR1 is SEHNR and CDR2 FQNEAQ (reference sequence). V trimming: 6 bases; J trimming: 2 bases; junction bases outside the gene matches: 4. This CDR3 is built from 14 residues. CDR3 amino acids: CASRRQGPYNEQFF. The CDR3 DNA sequence: TGTGCCAGCAGACGACAGGGACCCTACAATGAGCAGTTCTTC.

This clonotype was counted at least ten times. The chain couples TRBV7-9 to TRBJ2-3; no definite D call. The CDR3 extends over 14 amino acids. The germline V gene encodes CDR1 SEHNR and CDR2 FQNEAQ (reference sequence). CDR3 DNA sequence: TGTACCGGAGAGCCGGCGATTGGGACAGATACGCAGTATTTT. This translates into CTGEPAIGTDTQYF.

In this sample, this clonotype turned up many times. The chain couples TRBV29-1 to TRBJ2-5; 10 positions match TRBD1. The germline V gene has CDR1 SQVTM and CDR2 ANQGSEA. V lost 5 bases to trimming and J lost 2 bases; unmatched junction nucleotides: 5. The CDR3 runs to 14 residues. The CDR3 loop reads CSVQWTGGQETQYF. The CDR3 bases are TGCAGCGTTCAATGGACAGGGGGTCAAGAGACCCAGTACTTC.

The V and J genes are TRBV9 and TRBJ2-2; D ambiguous. The length of the CDR3 is 13 residues. Germline V lookup: CDR1 SGDLS, CDR2 YYNGEE. The V gene lost 0 bases and the J gene lost 6 bases, with 6 bases spanning the gap. This chain's CDR3 is CASSVVISGELFF. In DNA, the CDR3 is TGTGCCAGCAGCGTAGTTATCTCCGGGGAGCTGTTTTTT.

The chain employs TRBV5-1 and TRBJ2-1, with 10 bases matching TRBD1. Per the germline V gene, CDR1 is SGHRS and CDR2 is YFSETQ. The CDR3 loop spans 16 amino acids. Trimming at V came to 4 bases and at J to 5 bases, leaving 9 bases not matched to a gene. CDR3 in DNA: TGCGCCAGCAGCCTCCGTGGGACAGGGGTAAACAATGAGCAGTTCTTC. It encodes CASSLRGTGVNNEQFF.

CDR3 in DNA: TGTGCCACCAGAGGAGGTAGCGGTTACGAGCAGTACTTC. It is translated as CATRGGSGYEQYF. The genes are TRBV24-1 and TRBJ2-7, with D tentatively TRBD2 (6 bases). The length of the CDR3 is 13 residues. CDR1 KGHDR and CDR2 SFDVKD come from the germline V gene. Trimming stripped 7 bases from V and 4 bases from J, with 13 bases between.

This clonotype was observed many times. Mismatch with germline at one junction end may stem from a read error. V gene TRBV28 combines with J gene TRBJ1-2; D gene ambiguous. Germline V gene sequence: CDR1 MDHEN, CDR2 SYDVKM. The CDR3 length is 14 residues. CDR3 in amino acids: CASRLSRGHYGYTF. As DNA, the CDR3 is TGTGCCAGCAGGTTATCTCGGGGTCACTATGGCTACACCTTC.

This clonotype was seen only a few times. The chain recombines TRBV7-9 with TRBJ2-5, with 14 bases that match TRBD2. This CDR3 region has 15 residues. Germline assignment: CDR1 SEHNR and CDR2 FQNEAQ (reference sequence). With V trimmed by 5 bases and J by 5 bases, 4 bases remained unmatched. The CDR3 reads CASSPWTSGRETQYF. The CDR3 bases are TGTGCCAGCAGCCCCTGGACTAGCGGGAGGGAGACCCAGTACTTC.

This clonotype was counted a single time. The chain recombines TRBV20-1 with TRBJ2-2, with TRBD1 matching over 9 bases. This CDR3 spans 17 amino acids. With 2 bases clipped from V and 6 bases from J, the junction kept 13 bases outside the gene matches. Germline CDR1 and CDR2: DFQATT and SNEGSKA (reference sequence). CDR3 nucleotide sequence: TGCAGTGCTAGACGTTCCCCGGACAGGGGTCCCTCCGGGGAGCTGTTTTTT. This encodes CSARRSPDRGPSGELFF.

This clonotype was picked up a small number of times. The J gene is TRBJ2-1, the V gene TRBV12-3 or TRBV12-4; the D gene could be TRBD1 or TRBD2 (5 bases each). Trimming cost V 7 bases and J 7 bases, with 17 bases left between them. The CDR3 has 14 residues. The CDR3 DNA sequence: TGTGCCAGCAATAAGGGACCGAGGGCGAATGAGCAGTTCTTC. It specifies CASNKGPRANEQFF.